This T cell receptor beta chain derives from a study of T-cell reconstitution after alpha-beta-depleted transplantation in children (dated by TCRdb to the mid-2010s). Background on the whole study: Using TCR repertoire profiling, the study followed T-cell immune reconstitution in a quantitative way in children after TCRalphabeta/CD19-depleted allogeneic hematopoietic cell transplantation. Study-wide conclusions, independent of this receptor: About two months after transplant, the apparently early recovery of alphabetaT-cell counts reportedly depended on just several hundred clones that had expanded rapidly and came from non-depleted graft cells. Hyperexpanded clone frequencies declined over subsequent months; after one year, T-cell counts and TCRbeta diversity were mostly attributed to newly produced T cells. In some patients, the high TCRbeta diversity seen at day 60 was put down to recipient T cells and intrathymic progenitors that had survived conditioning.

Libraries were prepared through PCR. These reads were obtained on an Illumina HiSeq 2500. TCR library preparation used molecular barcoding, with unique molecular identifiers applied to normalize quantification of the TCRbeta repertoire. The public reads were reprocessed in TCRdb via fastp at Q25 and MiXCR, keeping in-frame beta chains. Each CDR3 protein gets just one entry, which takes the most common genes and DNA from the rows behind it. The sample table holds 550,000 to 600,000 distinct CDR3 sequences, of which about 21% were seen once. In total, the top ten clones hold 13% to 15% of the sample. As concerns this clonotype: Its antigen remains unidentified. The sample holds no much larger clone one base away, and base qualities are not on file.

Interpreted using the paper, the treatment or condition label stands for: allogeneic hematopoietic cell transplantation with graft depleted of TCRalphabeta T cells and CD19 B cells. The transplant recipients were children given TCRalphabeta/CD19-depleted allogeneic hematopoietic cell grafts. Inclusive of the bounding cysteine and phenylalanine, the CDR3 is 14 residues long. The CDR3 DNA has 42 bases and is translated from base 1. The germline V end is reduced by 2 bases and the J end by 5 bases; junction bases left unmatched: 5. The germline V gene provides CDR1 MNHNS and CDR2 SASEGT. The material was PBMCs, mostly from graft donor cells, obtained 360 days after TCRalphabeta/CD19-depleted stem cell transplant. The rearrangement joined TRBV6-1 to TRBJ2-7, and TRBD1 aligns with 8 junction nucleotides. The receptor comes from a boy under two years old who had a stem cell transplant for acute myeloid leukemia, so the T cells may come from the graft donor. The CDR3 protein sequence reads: CASSETGQANEQYF. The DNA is TGTGCCAGCAGTGAAACGGGACAGGCGAACGAGCAGTACTTC.